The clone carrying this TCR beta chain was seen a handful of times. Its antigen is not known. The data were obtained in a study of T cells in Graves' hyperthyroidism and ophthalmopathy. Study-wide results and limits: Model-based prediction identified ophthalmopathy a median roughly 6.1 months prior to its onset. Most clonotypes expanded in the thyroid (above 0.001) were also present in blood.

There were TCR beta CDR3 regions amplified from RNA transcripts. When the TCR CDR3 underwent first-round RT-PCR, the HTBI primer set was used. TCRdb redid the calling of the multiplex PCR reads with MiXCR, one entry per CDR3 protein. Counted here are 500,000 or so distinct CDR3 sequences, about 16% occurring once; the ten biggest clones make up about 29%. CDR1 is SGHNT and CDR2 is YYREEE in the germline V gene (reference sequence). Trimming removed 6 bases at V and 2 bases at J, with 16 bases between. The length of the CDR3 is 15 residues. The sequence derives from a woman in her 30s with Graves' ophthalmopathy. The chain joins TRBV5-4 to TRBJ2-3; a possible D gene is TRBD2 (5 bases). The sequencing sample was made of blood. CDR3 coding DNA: TGTGCCAGCACCGATCTGAAGCGGATCACAGATACGCAGTATTTT. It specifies CASTDLKRITDTQYF.